One sample yielded the 15 T cell receptor beta chains listed below, sequenced in a study of shared clonotypes between healthy human individuals. The assay was immunoSEQ multiplex PCR, and TCRdb's table has in-frame clones only and misses some. The data show a few hundred thousand clones, 65% to 80% seen once. The sequenced material came from PBMCs. The receptors stem from a middle-aged woman in good health. Some clones in this sample may be carry-over from other donors' samples.

The rearrangement joins TRBV6-1 to TRBJ1-5, with a weak D call TRBD1 (5 bases). CDR1 is MNHNS and CDR2 is SASEGT in the germline V gene. The V and J ends lost 2 bases and 3 bases respectively, with 14 bases between them. The CDR3 totals 16 residues. In DNA form, the CDR3 reads TGTGCCAGCAGTGAAACCCCCGACAGACCCAATCAGCCCCAGCATTTT. It codes for CASSETPDRPNQPQHF.

With regard to this clone: A read error may produce the germline difference seen at one junction end. The chain carries TRBV7-8 and TRBJ2-7; 7 positions match TRBD1. Per the germline V gene, CDR1 is SGHVS and CDR2 is FQNEAQ. The CDR3 spans 15 residues. In DNA, the CDR3 is TGTGCCAGCAGCGGACCGGGACAGACCTCCTGCGAGCAGTACTTC. Translating gives CASSGPGQTSCEQYF. The full variable domain, its missing parts supplied by reference TRBV7-8 and TRBJ2-7, is GAGVSQSPRYKVAKRGQDVALRCDPISGHVSLFWYQQALGQGPEFLTYFQNEAQLDKSGLPSDRFFAERPEGSVSTLKIQRTQQEDSAVYLCASSGPGQTSCEQYFGPGTRLTVT.

This clone was detected many times. The rearrangement joins TRBV28 to TRBJ2-4, with D possibly TRBD1 on 6 matching bases. The ends were cut back, 6 bases at V and 6 bases at J, with 15 bases in the middle. Germline CDR1 and CDR2: MDHEN and SYDVKM. This CDR3 contains 14 residues. The chain's CDR3 is CASSPRGRANIQYF. The CDR3 nucleotides are TGTGCCAGCAGCCCCAGGGGCCGAGCAAACATTCAGTACTTC.

V gene TRBV5-4 combines with J gene TRBJ2-1, with D perhaps TRBD1 (6 bases). The CDR3 is 14 residues long. Trimming left V 4 bases short and J 8 bases short, with 16 bases between. Germline V gives CDR1 SGHNT, CDR2 YYREEE (reference sequence). Here the CDR3 reads CASSRPGEYDEQFF. DNA of the CDR3: TGTGCCAGCAGCCGACCAGGGGAATACGATGAGCAGTTCTTC.

This clone was counted once. This chain connects TRBV7-7 to TRBJ2-2, with 8 bases identical to TRBD1. The junction had 6 bases not matched to a gene; V was cut back by 4 bases and J by 5 bases. The CDR3 has 15 residues. Per the germline V gene, CDR1 is SSHAT and CDR2 is FNYEAQ (reference sequence). Here the CDR3 DNA reads TGTGCCAGCAGCTCACGACAGGGGATGACCGGGGAGCTGTTTTTT. Translated, it gives CASSSRQGMTGELFF.

This chain joins TRBV5-4 and TRBJ2-7; D not resolved. Germline V gene sequence: CDR1 SGHNT, CDR2 YYREEE (reference sequence). CDR3 length equals 14 residues. V shed 4 bases and J shed 6 bases, with 17 bases lying between them. The DNA for the CDR3 is TGTGCCAGCAGCCCACCAAGTCCAGGCTCCGAGCAGTACTTC. Residues: CASSPPSPGSEQYF.

To note about this clone: One junction end disagrees with the germline gene, perhaps due to a read error. The rearrangement links TRBV29-1 to TRBJ2-1; 8 bases are shared with TRBD2. The germline CDR1 and CDR2 sequences are SQVTM and ANQGSEA. CDR3 size: 14 residues. The CDR3 region is CSVVSGESYNEKFF. In DNA, the CDR3 is TGCAGCGTCGTTAGCGGGGAGAGTTACAATGAGAAGTTCTTC.

The V gene is TRBV28, the J gene TRBJ2-1; 8 bases align to TRBD2. Trimming cost V 4 bases and J 3 bases; bases outside gene matches: 5. The germline V gene has CDR1 MDHEN and CDR2 SYDVKM. CDR3 length: 15 amino acids. The CDR3 region is CASSSPAGDYNEQFF. The CDR3 bases are TGTGCCAGCAGTTCGCCAGCGGGAGACTACAATGAGCAGTTCTTC.

The DNA of the CDR3 is TGTGCCAGCAGTTTGACAGGGGAATCCTACGAGCAGTACTTC. Encoded protein: CASSLTGESYEQYF. J is TRBJ2-7 and V is TRBV28; 8 bases agree with TRBD1. Trimming removed 3 bases from V and 1 base from J; junction bases left unmatched: 2. The germline V gene encodes CDR1 MDHEN and CDR2 SYDVKM. The CDR3 totals 14 residues.

This clone has more than one count but fewer than ten. This chain connects TRBV6-6 to TRBJ1-1; D perhaps matches TRBD1 (5 bases). Trimming stripped 6 bases from V and 5 bases from J, with 10 bases between. This CDR3 has 12 amino acids. The germline CDR1 and CDR2 sequences are MNHNY and SVGAGI (reference sequence). The CDR3 DNA sequence: TGTGCCAGCAGCTTCAGGGTGACTGAAGCTTTCTTT. This translates into CASSFRVTEAFF.

This chain connects TRBV11-2 to TRBJ2-7; D perhaps matches TRBD1 (6 bases). The CDR3 is 13 residues long. V was trimmed by 7 bases and J by 2 bases, leaving 12 bases between them. The germline V gene encodes CDR1 SGHAT and CDR2 FQNNGV. The DNA for the CDR3 is TGTGCCAGCACCCTGGACAGTCCCTACGAGCAGTACTTC. It encodes CASTLDSPYEQYF.

V and J are TRBV5-1 and TRBJ2-7; 8 bases align to TRBD1. The CDR3 length is 15 residues. Germline V gives CDR1 SGHRS, CDR2 YFSETQ. J was trimmed by 1 base and V by 4 bases; bases with no gene match: 7. The CDR3, as DNA: TGCGCCAGCAGCGAACGGACAGGGAGTTCCTACGAGCAGTACTTC. Translating it yields CASSERTGSSYEQYF.

The chain carries TRBV12-5 and TRBJ2-1; D is undetermined. CDR1 and CDR2 (germline): LGHNT, FRNRAP. V shed 2 bases and J shed 7 bases, with 24 bases lying between them. The length of the CDR3 is 18 residues. Here the CDR3 DNA reads TGTGCTAGTGGTTTGACCGCTCTGGGTTCCTTTCGAAGAAATGAGCAGTTCTTC. It specifies CASGLTALGSFRRNEQFF.

The chain uses TRBV6-1 and TRBJ2-3; 8 positions agree with TRBD1. Germline CDR1 MNHNS, CDR2 SASEGT. The CDR3 totals 17 residues. After removal of 0 bases from V and 6 bases from J, the junction contained 11 bases not matched to a gene. The CDR3 nucleotides are TGTGCCAGCAGTGAAGCTACACTGGGACAGGTGAAGGATACGCAGTATTTT. This translates into CASSEATLGQVKDTQYF.

V is TRBV19 and J is TRBJ1-3; 7 bases agree with TRBD1. Germline CDR1 and CDR2: LNHDA and SQIVND (reference sequence). This CDR3 region has 17 residues. J lost 0 bases, V lost 5 bases, and 10 bases had no gene match. CDR3 DNA sequence: TGTGCCAGTAGTCCGCGGACAGGTTCGAGCTCTGGAAACACCATATATTTT. Its protein is CASSPRTGSSSGNTIYF. The full variable domain, completed using reference TRBV19 and TRBJ1-3, is DGGITQSPKYLFRKEGQNVTLSCEQNLNHDAMYWYRQDPGQGLRLIYYSQIVNDFQKGDIAEGYSVSREKKESFPLTVTSAQKNPTAFYLCASSPRTGSSSGNTIYFGEGSWLTVV.